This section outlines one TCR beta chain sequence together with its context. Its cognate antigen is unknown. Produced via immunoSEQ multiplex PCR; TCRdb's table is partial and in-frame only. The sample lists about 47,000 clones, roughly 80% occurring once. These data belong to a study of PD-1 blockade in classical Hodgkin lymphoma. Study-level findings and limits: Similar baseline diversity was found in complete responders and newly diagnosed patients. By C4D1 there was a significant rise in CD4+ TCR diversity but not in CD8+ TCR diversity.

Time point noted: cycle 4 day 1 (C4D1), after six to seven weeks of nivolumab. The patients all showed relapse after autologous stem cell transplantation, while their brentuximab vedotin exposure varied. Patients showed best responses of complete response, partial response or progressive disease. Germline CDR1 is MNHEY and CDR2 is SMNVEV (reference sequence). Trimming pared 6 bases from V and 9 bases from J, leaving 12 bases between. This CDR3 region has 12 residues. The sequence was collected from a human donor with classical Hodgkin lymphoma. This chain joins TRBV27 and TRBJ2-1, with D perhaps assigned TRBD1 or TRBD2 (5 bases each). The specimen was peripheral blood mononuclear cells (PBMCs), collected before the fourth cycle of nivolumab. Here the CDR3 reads CASSFPRGEQFF. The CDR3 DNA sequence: TGTGCCAGCAGCTTCCCGAGGGGTGAGCAGTTCTTC.